Presented here are 16 T cell receptor beta chains from one specimen sequenced in a study of identical twins. TCRdb recomputed calls from the 5' RACE reads with MiXCR, one row per CDR3 protein. Of some 1,700,000 distinct CDR3 sequences listed, less than 35% are singletons. The sequenced material came from cord blood. The receptor source for this set is a newborn girl in good health.

The chain is built from TRBV7-2 and TRBJ1-4, with 7 positions matching TRBD1. Germline V CDR1 and CDR2: SGHTA, FQGNSA. The J segment lost 1 base and the V segment lost 2 bases, leaving 10 bases of the junction unmatched. The length of the CDR3 is 18 residues. The CDR3 sequence is CASSLQSAGGRTNEKLFF. The DNA of the CDR3 is TGTGCCAGCAGCTTACAATCAGCAGGGGGGCGAACTAATGAAAAACTGTTTTTT.

This chain links TRBV5-1 with TRBJ2-2; no clear D gene. Per germline, CDR1 SGHRS and CDR2 YFSETQ. This CDR3 has 12 amino acids. Trimming cost V 0 bases and J 10 bases, with 7 bases left between them. As DNA, the CDR3 is TGCGCCAGCAGCTTGGGGCACTCGGAGCTGTTTTTT. This gives the protein CASSLGHSELFF.

V is TRBV20-1 and J is TRBJ2-1; 7 positions agree with TRBD2. Germline loops: CDR1 DFQATT, CDR2 SNEGSKA (reference sequence). This CDR3 comprises 15 residues. The J segment lost 3 bases and the V segment lost 0 bases, leaving 5 bases of the junction unmatched. The CDR3, as DNA: TGCAGTGCTAGAGATCGGGTAGCGGGCTACAATGAGCAGTTCTTC. Translated, it gives CSARDRVAGYNEQFF.

The chain couples TRBV7-6 to TRBJ2-3; 10 positions match TRBD2. The V and J ends lost 5 bases and 5 bases, in that order; junction bases with no gene match: 7. Germline V lookup: CDR1 SGHVS, CDR2 FNYEAQ. The CDR3 spans 15 residues. The CDR3 nucleotides are TGTGCCAGCAGCCCTAGCGGGGGCTTTCAAGATACGCAGTATTTT. Translation: CASSPSGGFQDTQYF.

In DNA, the CDR3 is TGTGCCAGCAGGGGGGCCCTGAGCAATCAGCCCCAGCATTTT. Translation: CASRGALSNQPQHF. V and J are TRBV2 and TRBJ1-5, with D possibly TRBD1 on 6 matching bases. This CDR3 is built from 14 residues. CDR1 is SNHLY, CDR2 FYNNEI, per germline. V was trimmed by 6 bases and J by 1 base, leaving 10 bases between them. Supplemented by reference TRBV2 and TRBJ1-5, the full variable domain reads EPEVTQTPSHQVTQMGQEVILRCVPISNHLYFYWYRQILGQKVEFLVSFYNNEISEKSEIFDDQFSVERPDGSNFTLKIRSTKLEDSAMYFCASRGALSNQPQHFGDGTRLSIL.

This clonotype was detected a few times. The rearrangement uses TRBV9 and TRBJ2-5, with 9 bases lining up with TRBD2. The J segment lost 3 bases and the V segment lost 9 bases, leaving 15 bases of the junction unmatched. The germline V gene has CDR1 SGDLS and CDR2 YYNGEE. CDR3 length: 16 amino acids. As DNA, the CDR3 is TGTGCCACCGACCGGACTAGCGTCTCTGTGGAAGAGACCCAGTACTTC. It specifies CATDRTSVSVEETQYF.

In this sample, this clonotype turned up many times. The chain employs TRBV3-1 and TRBJ1-2; D gene uncertain. CDR1 LGHDT and CDR2 YNNKEL come from the germline V gene (reference sequence). CDR3 length: 15 amino acids. V was trimmed by 0 bases and J by 4 bases, leaving 12 bases between them. DNA for the CDR3: TGTGCCAGCAGCCAAGATAGGGCCCTTCTCTATGGCTACACCTTC. This gives the protein CASSQDRALLYGYTF. Filled out from reference TRBV3-1 and TRBJ1-2, the complete variable domain reads DTAVSQTPKYLVTQMGNDKSIKCEQNLGHDTMYWYKQDSKKFLKIMFSYNNKELIINETVPNRFSPKSPDKAHLNLHINSLELGDSAVYFCASSQDRALLYGYTFGSGTRLTVV.

This clonotype was detected only a few times. This chain uses TRBV29-1 with TRBJ1-6; D unclear. The V end lost 4 bases, the J end lost 7 bases, and 8 bases lay between the germline ends. Germline CDR1 SQVTM, CDR2 ANQGSEA. The CDR3 is made up of 12 amino acids. The CDR3 coding sequence is TGCAGCGTTGGCAATGCCAATTCACCCCTCCACTTT. Its protein is CSVGNANSPLHF.

The rearrangement uses TRBV15 and TRBJ2-3; D not certain. This CDR3 region has 14 residues. The germline gives CDR1 LNHNV, CDR2 YYDKDF (reference sequence). V was shortened by 0 bases and J by 2 bases, with 6 bases between the two germline ends. The CDR3 DNA follows: TGTGCCACCAGCAGAGACAGGCACACAGATACGCAGTATTTT. Encoded protein: CATSRDRHTDTQYF. The full variable domain, with the rest looked up from reference TRBV15 and TRBJ2-3, is DAMVIQNPRYQVTQFGKPVTLSCSQTLNHNVMYWYQQKSSQAPKLLFHYYDKDFNNEADTPDNFQSRRPNTSFCFLDIRSPGLGDTAMYLCATSRDRHTDTQYFGPGTRLTVL.

The V and J genes are TRBV20-1 and TRBJ2-5; 7 bases are shared with TRBD2. Germline CDR1 is DFQATT and CDR2 is SNEGSKA (reference sequence). Trimming took 8 bases from V and 0 from J; bases not matched to a gene: 15. CDR3 length equals 16 residues. DNA for the CDR3: TGCAGTCTCCAGGTCGGGCTAGCGGTGTACCAAGAGACCCAGTACTTC. Its translation is CSLQVGLAVYQETQYF.

Concerning this clonotype itself: A single base separates this from a much larger clone, so it may be a read error. The chain joins TRBV12-3 or TRBV12-4 to TRBJ2-6; no clear D gene. Trimming took off 2 bases at V and 0 bases at J, with 8 bases between the two ends. The CDR3 has 16 residues. CDR3 DNA sequence: TGTGCCAGCAGTTTAATACGGGTCTCTGGGGCCAACGTCCTGACTTTC. As protein: CASSLIRVSGANVLTF.

The chain recombines TRBV5-1 with TRBJ2-1; 11 bases are shared with TRBD2. This CDR3 comprises 16 residues. Germline loops: CDR1 SGHRS, CDR2 YFSETQ. V gave up 5 bases and J gave up 10 bases; unmatched junction bases: 14. CDR3 sequence: CASSLTSPTSGNEQFF. For the CDR3, the DNA is TGCGCCAGCAGTCTTACGTCCCCGACTAGCGGGAACGAGCAGTTCTTC.

This clonotype was found many times. The J gene is TRBJ2-3, the V gene TRBV9; D is unresolved. V shed 0 bases and J shed 1 base, with 3 bases lying between them. CDR3 length: 13 amino acids. The germline V gene encodes CDR1 SGDLS and CDR2 YYNGEE. CDR3 DNA: TGTGCCAGCAGCGTAGTGGGCACAGATACGCAGTATTTT. Translation: CASSVVGTDTQYF.

This clonotype was detected a few times. The CDR3 bases are TGTGCCAGCAGCTTAGTCAGGGGCGATAATTCACCCCTCCACTTT. Encoded protein: CASSLVRGDNSPLHF. The chain uses TRBV7-2 and TRBJ1-6; possible D gene TRBD1, 6 bases. V lost 1 base, J lost 5 bases, and 9 bases lay in between. Germline V gene lookup returns CDR1 SGHTA and CDR2 FQGNSA. This CDR3 comprises 15 residues.

This chain uses TRBV9 with TRBJ1-1; 9 bases fit TRBD1. CDR3 length equals 15 residues. Germline CDR1 and CDR2: SGDLS and YYNGEE. The junction had 7 bases not matched to a gene; V was cut back by 3 bases and J by 4 bases. CDR3: CASSARDRATTEAFF. DNA of the CDR3: TGTGCCAGCAGCGCCCGGGACAGGGCGACCACTGAAGCTTTCTTT.

V and J are TRBV18 and TRBJ2-1; D gene unclear. This CDR3 is 14 amino acids long. The germline V gene encodes CDR1 KGHSH and CDR2 LQKENI. V lost 6 bases to trimming and J lost 1 base, with 10 bases between them. CDR3 protein: CASSYILSYNEQFF. Written as DNA, the CDR3 is TGTGCCAGCTCCTATATTCTGTCCTACAATGAGCAGTTCTTC. Combining the CDR3 with reference TRBV18 and TRBJ2-1 gives the whole variable domain NAGVMQNPRHLVRRRGQEARLRCSPMKGHSHVYWYRQLPEEGLKFMVYLQKENIIDESGMPKERFSAEFPKEGPSILRIQQVVRGDSAAYFCASSYILSYNEQFFGPGTRLTVL.